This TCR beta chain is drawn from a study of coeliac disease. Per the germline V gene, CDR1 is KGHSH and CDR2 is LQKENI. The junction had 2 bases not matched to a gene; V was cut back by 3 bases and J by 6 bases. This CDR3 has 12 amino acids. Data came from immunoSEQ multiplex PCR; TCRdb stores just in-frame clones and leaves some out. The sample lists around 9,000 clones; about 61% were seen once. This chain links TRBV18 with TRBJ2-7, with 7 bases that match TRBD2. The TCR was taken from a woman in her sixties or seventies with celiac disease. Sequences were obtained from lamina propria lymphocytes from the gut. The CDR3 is CASSPRGVEQYF. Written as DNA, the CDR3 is TGTGCCAGCTCACCCCGGGGGGTCGAGCAGTACTTC.